This record concerns one T cell receptor (beta chain) sequence. This specimen belongs to a study of blood T cell repertoires in COVID-19. Study-level background: T cells, B-cell-depleted T cells, or PBMCs provided the cDNA or gDNA that served as material.

Data came from immunoSEQ multiplex PCR; TCRdb stores just in-frame clones and leaves some out. The sample includes fewer than 250,000 clones, around 90% of them seen just once. The origin of this receptor is a human donor in a cohort sampled during active COVID-19. Specimen: peripheral blood.

CDR3 sequence reads: CASSLESPGAYEQYF. CDR3 coding DNA: TGTGCCAGCAGCTTAGAGTCCCCAGGGGCCTACGAGCAGTACTTC. The chain recombines TRBV11-2 with TRBJ2-7; a possible D gene is TRBD1 (6 bases). The CDR3 runs to 15 residues. CDR1 SGHAT and CDR2 FQNNGV come from the germline V gene. Trimming took off 0 bases at V and 2 bases at J, with 11 bases between the two ends.